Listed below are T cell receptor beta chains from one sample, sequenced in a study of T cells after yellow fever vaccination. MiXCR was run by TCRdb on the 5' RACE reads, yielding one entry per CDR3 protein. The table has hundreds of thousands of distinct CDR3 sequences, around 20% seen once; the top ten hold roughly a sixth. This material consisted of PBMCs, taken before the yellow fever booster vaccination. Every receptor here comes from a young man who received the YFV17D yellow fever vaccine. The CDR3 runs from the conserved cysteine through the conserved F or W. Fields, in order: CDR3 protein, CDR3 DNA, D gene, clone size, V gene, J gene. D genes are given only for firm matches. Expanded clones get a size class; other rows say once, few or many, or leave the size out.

CDR3 protein: CASSLTALLSTDTQYF; CDR3 DNA: TGTGCCAGCAGCTTAACAGCCCTTCTTAGCACAGATACGCAGTATTTT; D gene: .; clone size: .; V gene: TRBV7-3; J gene: TRBJ2-3
CDR3 protein: CANWDSGANVLTF; CDR3 DNA: TGTGCCAACTGGGACTCTGGGGCCAACGTCCTGACTTTC; D gene: .; clone size: .; V gene: TRBV28; J gene: TRBJ2-6
CDR3 protein: CASSYFGLAEQFF; CDR3 DNA: TGTGCCAGCAGTTACTTCGGACTAGCGGAGCAGTTCTTC; D gene: TRBD2; clone size: few; V gene: TRBV6-2/TRBV6-3; J gene: TRBJ2-1
CDR3 protein: CASSFLGTGTSYNEQFF; CDR3 DNA: TGTGCCAGCAGCTTTTTAGGGACAGGGACGTCCTACAATGAGCAGTTCTTC; D gene: TRBD1; clone size: .; V gene: TRBV7-9; J gene: TRBJ2-1
CDR3 protein: CASSLTGRGGRGTDTQYF; CDR3 DNA: TGTGCCAGCAGCTTGACAGGGCGGGGAGGTCGTGGGACAGATACGCAGTATTTT; D gene: .; clone size: few; V gene: TRBV11-2; J gene: TRBJ2-3
CDR3 protein: CASSPLPGLDTEAFF; CDR3 DNA: TGCGCCAGCAGCCCATTACCGGGGTTGGACACTGAAGCTTTCTTT; D gene: .; clone size: many; V gene: TRBV5-1; J gene: TRBJ1-1
CDR3 protein: CSARGPLVEQYF; CDR3 DNA: TGCAGTGCTAGAGGCCCTCTTGTCGAGCAGTACTTC; D gene: .; clone size: few; V gene: TRBV20-1; J gene: TRBJ2-7
CDR3 protein: CASSLVSGGLAKNIQYF; CDR3 DNA: TGCGCCAGCAGCTTGGTTTCAGGGGGCCTAGCCAAAAACATTCAGTACTTC; D gene: TRBD1; clone size: few; V gene: TRBV5-1; J gene: TRBJ2-4
CDR3 protein: CASSQSWRGKNNEQFF; CDR3 DNA: TGCGCCAGCAGTCAATCGTGGAGGGGGAAGAACAATGAGCAGTTCTTC; D gene: .; clone size: few; V gene: TRBV23-1; J gene: TRBJ2-1
CDR3 protein: CASSPGLAGGAIQYF; CDR3 DNA: TGTGCCAGCAGCCCGGGACTAGCGGGGGGCGCCATTCAGTACTTC; D gene: TRBD2; clone size: .; V gene: TRBV7-2; J gene: TRBJ2-4
CDR3 protein: CSVYFGTSDTGELFF; CDR3 DNA: TGCAGCGTTTACTTCGGGACTAGTGACACCGGGGAGCTGTTTTTT; D gene: TRBD2; clone size: .; V gene: TRBV29-1; J gene: TRBJ2-2
CDR3 protein: CASSLPLGGYGYTF; CDR3 DNA: TGTGCCAGCAGCTTACCCTTAGGGGGCTATGGCTACACCTTC; D gene: .; clone size: few; V gene: TRBV7-2; J gene: TRBJ1-2
CDR3 protein: CASRQLVTSDRSTEAFF; CDR3 DNA: TGTGCCAGCAGGCAGTTAGTGACCTCCGACAGGAGCACTGAAGCTTTCTTT; D gene: .; clone size: few; V gene: TRBV7-9; J gene: TRBJ1-1
CDR3 protein: CASSTGTGYSPLHF; CDR3 DNA: TGTGCCAGCAGTACCGGGACAGGATATTCACCCCTCCACTTT; D gene: TRBD1; clone size: few; V gene: TRBV6-2/TRBV6-3; J gene: TRBJ1-6
CDR3 protein: CASSSGGEQYF; CDR3 DNA: TGTGCCAGCAGCTCCGGGGGAGAGCAGTACTTC; D gene: .; clone size: .; V gene: TRBV11-2; J gene: TRBJ2-7
CDR3 protein: CASSVTPRGRGTEAFF; CDR3 DNA: TGTGCCAGCAGCGTAACCCCCAGGGGGCGCGGGACTGAAGCTTTCTTT; D gene: TRBD1; clone size: .; V gene: TRBV9; J gene: TRBJ1-1
CDR3 protein: CASSASGELYTF; CDR3 DNA: TGTGCCAGCAGCGCGTCGGGGGAGCTGTACACCTTC; D gene: .; clone size: .; V gene: TRBV9; J gene: TRBJ1-2
CDR3 protein: CSGSGSASGATDTQYF; CDR3 DNA: TGCAGTGGCTCAGGCTCGGCTAGCGGGGCCACAGATACGCAGTATTTT; D gene: TRBD2; clone size: .; V gene: TRBV20-1; J gene: TRBJ2-3
CDR3 protein: CASSQAGGGYGYTF; CDR3 DNA: TGCGCCAGCAGCCAAGCGGGGGGAGGCTATGGCTACACCTTC; D gene: .; clone size: .; V gene: TRBV4-1; J gene: TRBJ1-2
CDR3 protein: CASSMTGWGDIQYF; CDR3 DNA: TGTGCCAGCAGCATGACAGGGTGGGGGGACATTCAGTACTTC; D gene: .; clone size: many; V gene: TRBV7-6; J gene: TRBJ2-4
CDR3 protein: CASSPAGRQPQHF; CDR3 DNA: TGCGCCAGCAGCCCAGCAGGGAGGCAGCCCCAGCATTTT; D gene: .; clone size: .; V gene: TRBV4-3; J gene: TRBJ1-5
CDR3 protein: CASSPFEAGVHYNEQFF; CDR3 DNA: TGTGCCAGCAGTCCCTTCGAAGCGGGGGTCCACTACAATGAGCAGTTCTTC; D gene: TRBD2; clone size: .; V gene: TRBV6-2/TRBV6-3; J gene: TRBJ2-1
CDR3 protein: CASSRFRDAFPNQPQHF; CDR3 DNA: TGTGCCAGCAGCCGGTTCCGGGACGCCTTCCCAAATCAGCCCCAGCATTTT; D gene: .; clone size: few; V gene: TRBV5-6; J gene: TRBJ1-5
CDR3 protein: CASSVPSTSTDTQYF; CDR3 DNA: TGTGCCAGCAGTGTCCCAAGTACTAGCACAGATACGCAGTATTTT; D gene: .; clone size: .; V gene: TRBV7-2; J gene: TRBJ2-3
CDR3 protein: CSVEDRTGSTGELFF; CDR3 DNA: TGCAGCGTTGAAGATCGGACAGGGAGCACCGGGGAGCTGTTTTTT; D gene: TRBD1; clone size: few; V gene: TRBV29-1; J gene: TRBJ2-2
CDR3 protein: CASSVGDRGREDEQYF; CDR3 DNA: TGTGCCAGCAGCGTAGGGGACAGGGGGCGTGAGGACGAGCAGTACTTC; D gene: TRBD1; clone size: .; V gene: TRBV9; J gene: TRBJ2-7
CDR3 protein: CASSSDRMDEKLFF; CDR3 DNA: TGTGCCAGCAGTTCGGACAGGATGGATGAAAAACTGTTTTTT; D gene: TRBD1; clone size: few; V gene: TRBV6-5; J gene: TRBJ1-4
CDR3 protein: CASSRRGGYEQYF; CDR3 DNA: TGCGCCAGCAGCCGCAGGGGGGGGTACGAGCAGTACTTC; D gene: .; clone size: few; V gene: TRBV5-1; J gene: TRBJ2-7
CDR3 protein: CSATPGSGNTIYF; CDR3 DNA: TGCAGTGCTACGCCAGGCTCTGGAAACACCATATATTTT; D gene: .; clone size: .; V gene: TRBV20-1; J gene: TRBJ1-3
CDR3 protein: CSAGLGLRYEQYF; CDR3 DNA: TGCAGTGCTGGTCTCGGACTACGGTACGAGCAGTACTTC; D gene: .; clone size: few; V gene: TRBV20-1; J gene: TRBJ2-7
CDR3 protein: CASSNLAGGREGTEGFF; CDR3 DNA: TGTGCCAGCAGTAACCTGGCGGGGGGTCGGGAGGGCACTGAAGGTTTCTTT; D gene: .; clone size: once; V gene: TRBV6-5; J gene: TRBJ1-1
CDR3 protein: CASSGQPNTEAFF; CDR3 DNA: TGTGCCAGCAGTGGACAACCGAACACTGAAGCTTTCTTT; D gene: .; clone size: many; V gene: TRBV18; J gene: TRBJ1-1
CDR3 protein: CASSLGGENYGYTF; CDR3 DNA: TGTGCCAGCAGTTTAGGCGGCGAAAACTATGGCTACACCTTC; D gene: .; clone size: many; V gene: TRBV12-3/TRBV12-4; J gene: TRBJ1-2
CDR3 protein: CSVGGDQRDRYEKLFF; CDR3 DNA: TGCAGCGTTGGAGGGGACCAACGGGACAGATACGAAAAACTGTTTTTT; D gene: TRBD1; clone size: few; V gene: TRBV29-1; J gene: TRBJ1-4
CDR3 protein: CASSPTFGVGETQYF; CDR3 DNA: TGCGCCAGCAGCCCGACCTTCGGGGTGGGGGAGACCCAGTACTTC; D gene: .; clone size: .; V gene: TRBV5-1; J gene: TRBJ2-5
CDR3 protein: CASSPDYSYYNEQFF; CDR3 DNA: TGTGCCAGCAGCCCGGACTATTCGTACTACAATGAGCAGTTCTTC; D gene: .; clone size: many; V gene: TRBV5-4; J gene: TRBJ2-1
CDR3 protein: CAISVGGSYYNEQFF; CDR3 DNA: TGTGCCATCAGTGTCGGGGGGTCCTACTACAATGAGCAGTTCTTC; D gene: TRBD2; clone size: .; V gene: TRBV10-3; J gene: TRBJ2-1
CDR3 protein: CSVDGSYGYTF; CDR3 DNA: TGCAGCGTAGACGGGAGCTATGGCTACACCTTC; D gene: .; clone size: .; V gene: TRBV29-1; J gene: TRBJ1-2
CDR3 protein: CASSPTQASNEKLFF; CDR3 DNA: TGTGCCAGCAGCCCCACACAGGCCTCTAATGAAAAACTGTTTTTT; D gene: .; clone size: .; V gene: TRBV5-5; J gene: TRBJ1-4
CDR3 protein: CASSPLHLRETQYF; CDR3 DNA: TGTGCCAGCTCACCACTACACCTGAGGGAGACCCAGTACTTC; D gene: .; clone size: .; V gene: TRBV18; J gene: TRBJ2-5
CDR3 protein: CASRKKAFF; CDR3 DNA: TGTGCCAGTAGAAAGAAAGCTTTCTTT; D gene: .; clone size: few; V gene: TRBV19; J gene: TRBJ1-1
CDR3 protein: CASSQVSGQAELFF; CDR3 DNA: TGCGCCAGCAGCCAAGTTAGTGGGCAGGCAGAGCTGTTTTTT; D gene: .; clone size: many; V gene: TRBV4-3; J gene: TRBJ2-2